Presented here are 4 T cell receptor beta chains from one specimen sequenced in a study of cytomegalovirus exposure and HLA in healthy donors. Primers: 60 Vbeta forward and 13 Jbeta reverse. Libraries were prepared by immunoSEQ multiplex PCR; TCRdb keeps only in-frame clonotypes and omits some of them. The listing contains about 39,000 clones. The specimen sequenced was PBMCs. The source is a woman aged 25 to 39 in good health and CMV-seropositive.

V gene TRBV27 combines with J gene TRBJ1-1; 10 bases agree with TRBD1. Trimming took 2 bases from V and 11 from J; bases not matched to a gene: 5. Germline lookup yields CDR1 MNHEY and CDR2 SMNVEV (reference sequence). This CDR3 region has 13 residues. CDR3 sequence: CASSLVGQGLAFF. CDR3 nucleotides: TGTGCCAGCAGTTTAGTGGGACAGGGGTTGGCTTTCTTT.

The CDR3 sequence is CASSESTIGADTEAFF. The CDR3 nucleotides read TGCGCCAGCAGTGAGTCGACCATAGGGGCCGACACTGAAGCTTTCTTT. This chain joins TRBV10-2 and TRBJ1-1; D possibly corresponds to TRBD1 (5 bases). This CDR3 is built from 16 residues. Trimming removed 0 bases from V and 3 bases from J, with 14 bases in between. CDR1 and CDR2 (germline): WSHSY, SAAADI.

The J gene is TRBJ2-3, the V gene TRBV7-7, with a weak D call TRBD2 (5 bases). The CDR3 consists of 14 residues. The V gene's germline CDR1 is SSHAT and CDR2 FNYEAQ (reference sequence). Trimming shortened V by 3 bases and J by 4 bases, and 11 bases separated the two germline ends. This chain's CDR3 is CASSLAGMADTQYF. CDR3 bases: TGTGCCAGCAGCTTGGCCGGGATGGCAGATACGCAGTATTTT.

The V call is TRBV4-2, the J call TRBJ2-1, with TRBD1 matching over 7 bases. This CDR3 spans 13 amino acids. In germline, CDR1 is LGHNA, CDR2 YNFKEQ. The V and J ends lost 5 bases and 5 bases, in that order; junction bases with no gene match: 3. CDR3 sequence (DNA): TGTGCCAGCAGCGGAACAGGGGACAATGAGCAGTTCTTC. It is translated as CASSGTGDNEQFF.